A selection of T cell receptor beta chains follows, all from one sample in a study of beta chain features in type 1 diabetes. Profiling relied on immunoSEQ multiplex PCR, and the TCRdb table lists in-frame clones only, not all of them. The sample contains around 300,000 clones, 15% of which appear only once. Sequencing was carried out using naive CD4+ T cells from blood. The source is a man younger than 35 with type 1 diabetes. Both conserved end residues are part of each CDR3. Each record gives: J gene, clone size, V gene, D gene, CDR3 protein, CDR3 DNA. D genes are given only for firm matches. Only some rows state a clone size, as once, few, many or a class for expanded clones.

>TRBJ2-5|.|TRBV5-4|TRBD2
CASSPGLAGTKTQYF
TGTGCCAGCAGCCCGGGACTAGCGGGGACGAAGACCCAGTACTTC
>TRBJ2-1|few|TRBV4-3|TRBD2
CASSQDLLLLAGYWYEQFF
TGCGCCAGCAGCCAAGATTTGCTGTTACTAGCGGGGTATTGGTATGAGCAGTTCTTC
>TRBJ2-7|few|TRBV25-1|.
CASTQGGRGYEQYF
TGTGCCAGCACTCAGGGGGGCAGAGGATACGAGCAGTACTTC
>TRBJ2-7|.|TRBV28|TRBD1
CASSPPGQGAREQYF
TGTGCCAGCAGTCCTCCGGGACAGGGGGCTCGGGAGCAGTACTTC
>TRBJ1-6|.|TRBV30|.
CAWSEAVRSPLHF
TGTGCCTGGAGTGAAGCGGTTAGATCACCCCTCCACTTT
>TRBJ2-3|.|TRBV2|TRBD1
CASRGQPSTDTQYF
TGTGCCAGCAGGGGACAGCCCAGCACAGATACGCAGTATTTT
>TRBJ2-3|few|TRBV9|.
CASSVQTSADTQYF
TGTGCCAGCAGCGTCCAGACTAGTGCAGATACGCAGTATTTT
>TRBJ1-5|.|TRBV29-1|TRBD1
CSVGGQGKPQHF
TGCAGCGTTGGGGGACAGGGGAAGCCCCAGCATTTT
>TRBJ2-1|few|TRBV9|TRBD2
CASSVVSRGGYNEQFF
TGTGCCAGCAGCGTAGTCTCGCGGGGGGGCTACAATGAGCAGTTCTTC
>TRBJ1-2|.|TRBV25-1|TRBD1
CASTAGQGNYGYTF
TGTGCCAGCACCGCCGGACAGGGGAACTATGGCTACACCTTC
>TRBJ1-4|few|TRBV4-1|.
CASSQDWREKLFF
TGCGCCAGCAGCCAAGATTGGAGGGAAAAACTGTTTTTT
>TRBJ2-5|few|TRBV29-1|.
CSVEVGRGGGRAQYF
TGCAGCGTTGAAGTTGGTAGGGGGGGAGGTCGGGCCCAGTACTTC
>TRBJ2-1|.|TRBV5-4|TRBD2
CASSFVLAGENEQFF
TGTGCCAGCAGCTTCGTCCTAGCGGGAGAGAATGAGCAGTTCTTC
>TRBJ2-1|.|TRBV4-3|TRBD2
CASSQSAVAGARYNEQFF
TGCGCCAGCAGCCAGTCGGCGGTAGCGGGGGCCCGCTACAATGAGCAGTTCTTC
>TRBJ2-1|.|TRBV18|TRBD2
CASSRNSGGINEQFF
TGTGCCAGCTCTCGCAATAGCGGGGGAATAAATGAGCAGTTCTTC
>TRBJ1-2|.|TRBV15|.
CATSREAAQGGYTF
TGTGCCACCAGCAGAGAAGCGGCACAAGGTGGCTACACCTTC
>TRBJ2-7|.|TRBV4-2|.
CASSQVLGGYEQYF
TGTGCCAGCAGCCAAGTTCTGGGGGGCTACGAGCAGTACTTC
>TRBJ2-5|few|TRBV7-6|.
CASSQSGETQYF
TGTGCCAGCAGTCAGAGCGGAGAGACCCAGTACTTC